This T cell receptor (beta chain) was found in a study of control samples from healthy donors and cancer patients. The method was immunoSEQ multiplex PCR; TCRdb's version includes in-frame clones alone and lacks a portion of them. The repertoire has 100,000 to 120,000 clones, 85% to 90% of them found once; the top ten carry 3.7%. CDR1 SGHTA and CDR2 FQGNSA come from the germline V gene. This CDR3 has 19 amino acids. Trimming shortened V by 1 base and J by 5 bases, and 24 bases separated the two germline ends. The genes are TRBV7-2 and TRBJ2-1; D possibly corresponds to TRBD2 (5 bases). Material for sequencing was PBMCs. The origin of this receptor is an older woman with lung cancer. CDR3 sequence reads: CASSLVRGWKLVDHNEQFF. CDR3 bases: TGTGCCAGCAGCTTAGTCCGTGGGTGGAAACTAGTCGACCACAATGAGCAGTTCTTC.